This T cell receptor (beta chain) was observed in a study of type 1 regulatory T cells. For the study at large: This in vitro CD4 product, T-allo10, is enriched for Tr1 cells and alloantigen-specific.

This clonotype was counted between two and nine times. The antigen is undetermined. This CDR3 has 16 amino acids. Looked up from germline, CDR1 is SGHRS and CDR2 is YFSETQ. Deletions cut 0 bases from V and 2 bases from J, with 14 bases between. One entry per CDR3 protein, called by TCRdb with MiXCR from the reads. The table records around 62,000 distinct CDR3 sequences, about 60% of them present only once. Material for sequencing was cultured T cells, either the whole culture or a sorted T cell fraction (not recorded which). Noted subset: Tr1-enriched cell product generated in vitro against host alloantigens. This clonotype was obtained from a human donor in good health. The gene calls are TRBV5-1 and TRBJ2-5; D remains ambiguous. CDR3 residues: CASSLVFGSTQETQYF. In nucleotides, the CDR3 is TGCGCCAGCAGCTTGGTTTTTGGCAGTACACAAGAGACCCAGTACTTC.